A selection of T cell receptor beta chains follows, all from one sample in a study of T cells in Graves' hyperthyroidism and ophthalmopathy. Each CDR3 protein gets one entry after TCRdb re-called the multiplex PCR reads with MiXCR. The table includes a few hundred thousand distinct CDR3 sequences, about a sixth detected once. Sequencing used blood. These receptors were collected from a woman in her forties with Graves' ophthalmopathy. The CDR3 runs from the conserved cysteine through the conserved F or W.

V gene,J gene,CDR3 protein
TRBV9,TRBJ1-1,CASSTTWTAREASF
TRBV20-1,TRBJ2-7,CSAQKAHEQYF
TRBV20-1,TRBJ2-7,CSAPGTGGTSGSLSYEQYF
TRBV12-3/TRBV12-4,TRBJ1-1,CASLFGRSSTEAFF
TRBV20-1,TRBJ2-2,CSAADSGRASGELFF
TRBV28,TRBJ1-1,CASSSTTAGAEAFF
TRBV2,TRBJ1-2,CASSLPGAASGYTF
TRBV7-9,TRBJ2-3,CASSLTGGMSTDTQYF
TRBV7-2,TRBJ2-5,CASSLDDAQETQYF
TRBV5-1,TRBJ1-1,CASSLATGLNTEAFF
TRBV7-9,TRBJ2-2,CASSFTSGTAYTGELFF
TRBV28,TRBJ1-5,CASSPPRNQPQHF
TRBV4-2,TRBJ2-3,CASSQAGQVSTDTQYF
TRBV5-5,TRBJ2-7,CASSLGLADNSYEQYF
TRBV5-1,TRBJ1-1,CASSFQPSTEAFF
TRBV6-1,TRBJ1-5,CASIESRQGMGNQPQHF
TRBV18,TRBJ2-1,CASSPTGTSGPNEQFF
TRBV30,TRBJ2-3,CAWSVDTDTQYF
TRBV12-3/TRBV12-4,TRBJ2-3,CASSQPGRATTDTQYF
TRBV28,TRBJ2-7,CASSTTVLNEQYF
TRBV7-9,TRBJ2-5,CASSLRQKETQYF
TRBV2,TRBJ2-1,CASSAVGRTYNEQFF
TRBV12-3/TRBV12-4,TRBJ1-4,CASSGPGPEKLFF
TRBV2,TRBJ2-3,CASGPDNTDTQYF
TRBV6-1,TRBJ1-2,CASTPGDNYGYTF
TRBV6-1,TRBJ2-7,CASQGHSEQYF
TRBV28,TRBJ1-4,CASKNEKLFF
TRBV19,TRBJ2-4,CASSARDRGHIQYF
TRBV7-9,TRBJ1-6,CASSLYGVGGSPLHF
TRBV30,TRBJ1-1,CAWRGWWALSTEAFF
TRBV11-2,TRBJ2-7,CASSQNVGEQYF
TRBV20-1,TRBJ1-5,CSAVGGTNQPQHF
TRBV6-1,TRBJ2-6,CASSFGQGDGANVLTF
TRBV12-5,TRBJ1-6,CASGFTRSSYNSPLHF
TRBV5-1,TRBJ2-1,CASSLRLAGGPGTYNEQFF
TRBV5-1,TRBJ2-1,CASSLVMGSGKGRNEQFF
TRBV29-1,TRBJ1-1,CSVSRGLNTEAFF
TRBV2,TRBJ2-1,CASSDSGGALNEQFF
TRBV18,TRBJ1-4,CASSPRTGGTNEKLFF
TRBV6-8,TRBJ2-5,CASSYSIGHQEETQYF
TRBV28,TRBJ1-4,CASSHRGAATNEKLFF
TRBV6-5,TRBJ1-2,CASSYRDRAPYTF
TRBV6-1,TRBJ2-3,CASSLLAGVNTQYF
TRBV15,TRBJ2-1,CATSLSRTQNNEQFF
TRBV10-2,TRBJ2-4,CASSDGLRADIQYF
TRBV5-6,TRBJ2-3,CASSLRMRPDTQYF
TRBV28,TRBJ1-5,CASSPTGTMGGNQPQHF
TRBV3-1,TRBJ2-7,CASSQQGSREYF
TRBV20-1,TRBJ2-5,CSASEGARETQYF
TRBV12-5,TRBJ1-1,CASGLVPRAANNTEAFF
TRBV18,TRBJ2-3,CASSPNSGSTDTQYF
TRBV2,TRBJ1-2,CASNTGKTANYGYTF
TRBV13,TRBJ2-5,CASGVAGETQYF